The clone carrying this T cell receptor beta chain was seen a few times. This entry comes from a study of blood T cell repertoires in COVID-19. Study-level background: The United States, Italy and Spain were the sources of the acute and convalescent COVID-19 samples. T cells, B-cell-depleted T cells, or PBMCs supplied cDNA or gDNA.

Per the authors' pipeline: Reference gene primers were amplified, and this amplification served to estimate nucleated cell counts. Assay used: immunoSEQ multiplex PCR; TCRdb lists only in-frame clones, some missing. Clone size and the V and J calls come from that table; the DNA yielded D and trimming. The repertoire holds about 100,000 clones, with around 90% as singletons. The source is a human donor with active COVID-19. The donor label of this sample is uncertain. The sequencing input was peripheral blood.

CDR3 sequence: CASSRQGAREKLFF. For the CDR3, the DNA is TGTGCCAGCAGCCGACAGGGGGCGCGTGAAAAACTGTTTTTT. The chain joins TRBV7-9 to TRBJ1-4; 10 nucleotides align to TRBD1. Germline-derived CDR1 and CDR2 are SEHNR and FQNEAQ (reference sequence). The CDR3 is made up of 14 amino acids. V shed 5 bases and J 7 bases; nucleotides not matched to a gene: 4.